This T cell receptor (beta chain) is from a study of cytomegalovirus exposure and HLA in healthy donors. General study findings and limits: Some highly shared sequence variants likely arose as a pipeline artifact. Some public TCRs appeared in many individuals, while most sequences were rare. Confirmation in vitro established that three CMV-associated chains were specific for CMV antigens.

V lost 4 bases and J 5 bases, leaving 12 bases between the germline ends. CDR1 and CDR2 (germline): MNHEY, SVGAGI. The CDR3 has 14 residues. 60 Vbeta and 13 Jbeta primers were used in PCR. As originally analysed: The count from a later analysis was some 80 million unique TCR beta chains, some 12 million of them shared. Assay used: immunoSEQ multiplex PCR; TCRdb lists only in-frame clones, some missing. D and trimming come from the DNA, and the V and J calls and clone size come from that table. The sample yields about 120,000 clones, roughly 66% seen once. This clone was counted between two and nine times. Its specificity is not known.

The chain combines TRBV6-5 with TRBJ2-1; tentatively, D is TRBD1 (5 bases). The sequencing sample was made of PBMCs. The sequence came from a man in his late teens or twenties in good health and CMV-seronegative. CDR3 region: CASSFRAGNNEQFF. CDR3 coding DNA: TGTGCCAGCAGTTTCAGGGCTGGTAACAATGAGCAGTTCTTC.